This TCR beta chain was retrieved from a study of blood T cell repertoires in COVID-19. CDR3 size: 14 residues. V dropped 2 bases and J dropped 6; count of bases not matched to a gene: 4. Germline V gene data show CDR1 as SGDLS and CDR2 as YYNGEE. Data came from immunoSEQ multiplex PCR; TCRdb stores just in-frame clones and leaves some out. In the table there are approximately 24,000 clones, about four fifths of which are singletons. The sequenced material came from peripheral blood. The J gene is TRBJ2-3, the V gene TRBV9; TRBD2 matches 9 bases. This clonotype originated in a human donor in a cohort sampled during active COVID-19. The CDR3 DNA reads TGTGCCAGCAGCGTCGGAACTAGCGGGGATACGCAGTATTTT. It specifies CASSVGTSGDTQYF.